The present TCR beta chain was sequenced within a study of blood T cell repertoires in COVID-19. Study-level information: T cells, B-cell-depleted T cells, or PBMCs provided the cDNA or gDNA that served as material.

Germline loops: CDR1 LNHNV, CDR2 YYDKDF (reference sequence). CDR3 size: 13 residues. V lost 5 bases and J 5 bases, leaving 10 bases between the germline ends. Per the authors' pipeline: Amplification with reference gene primers provided the estimates of nucleated cell counts. Some clones are missing from TCRdb's copy, which holds only in-frame ones; the method was immunoSEQ multiplex PCR. V, J and clone size are taken as reported in that table, and D and trimming were inferred from the DNA itself. The table records tens of thousands of clones, around 91% of them present only once. V is TRBV15 and J is TRBJ2-1; D is ambiguous. The receptor comes from a human donor in a cohort sampled during active COVID-19. Sequencing was done on a sample of peripheral blood. The CDR3 protein is CATSLRLNNEQFF. The DNA of the CDR3 is TGTGCCACCAGCCTTAGACTCAACAATGAGCAGTTCTTC.